Below are 31 T cell receptor beta chains sequenced from a single sample in a study of blood T cell repertoires in COVID-19. Clones were sequenced by immunoSEQ multiplex PCR, and TCRdb holds only the in-frame ones, with some missing. The sample lists about 60,000 clones, nearly 90% occurring once. The sample taken for sequencing was peripheral blood. Receptors were obtained from a man between 65 and 80 years old with acute or convalescent COVID-19.

V is TRBV12-5 and J is TRBJ2-3, with TRBD1 identical over 8 bases. The CDR3 has 14 residues. Germline V lookup: CDR1 LGHNT, CDR2 FRNRAP. J was trimmed by 5 bases and V by 1 base; bases with no gene match: 2. DNA for the CDR3: TGTGCTAGTGGTTTGGGACAGGGGTTAGATACGCAGTATTTT. This codes for CASGLGQGLDTQYF.

V and J are TRBV15 and TRBJ2-1; tentative D call: TRBD1 (6 bases). Trimming stripped 2 bases from V and 8 bases from J, with 16 bases between. The CDR3 totals 15 residues. CDR1 and CDR2 (germline): LNHNV, YYDKDF (reference sequence). The CDR3 DNA reads as TGTGCCACCAGCAGATCCGGGACACTCCGGGATGAGCAGTTCTTC. Translation gives CATSRSGTLRDEQFF.

The chain joins TRBV19 to TRBJ1-5; D is undetermined. The ends were cut back, 4 bases at V and 2 bases at J, with 6 bases in the middle. Per the germline V gene, CDR1 is LNHDA and CDR2 is SQIVND (reference sequence). This CDR3 comprises 13 residues. The CDR3 loop is CASSKKRNQPQHF. As DNA, the CDR3 is TGTGCCAGTAGTAAAAAGCGCAATCAGCCCCAGCATTTT.

The chain is built from TRBV2 and TRBJ1-5, with TRBD1 as a possible D gene (6 bases). The CDR3 runs to 15 residues. Trimming left V 5 bases short and J 3 bases short, with 14 bases between. Germline V gene data show CDR1 as SNHLY and CDR2 as FYNNEI. CDR3 region: CASSPRGGLNQPQHF. CDR3 in DNA: TGTGCCAGCAGTCCCCGGGGGGGCCTCAATCAGCCCCAGCATTTT.

Only a few counts were recorded for this clone. The chain carries TRBV6-5 and TRBJ1-6, with D hard to call. V was shortened by 7 bases and J by 2 bases, with 9 bases between the two germline ends. The germline gives CDR1 MNHEY, CDR2 SVGAGI. The CDR3 sequence is 14 residues long. CDR3 nucleotides: TGTGCCAGCAATATCGGGGCCTATAATTCACCCCTCCACTTT. This translates into CASNIGAYNSPLHF.

Worth noting for this clone: Other DNA sequences in this sample translate to the same CDR3. The chain couples TRBV9 to TRBJ2-7; 12 bases map to TRBD1. Germline CDR1 is SGDLS and CDR2 is YYNGEE. The CDR3 length is 15 residues. The junction had 3 bases not matched to a gene; V was cut back by 2 bases and J by 3 bases. This chain's CDR3 is CASSVGTGGFYEQYF. The CDR3 bases are TGTGCCAGCAGCGTTGGGACAGGGGGCTTCTACGAGCAGTACTTC.

This clone was detected only once. The genes are TRBV4-1 and TRBJ1-2, with a weak D call TRBD1 (5 bases). V shed 3 bases and J shed 4 bases, with 21 bases lying between them. From germline, CDR1 is MGHRA and CDR2 YSYEKL. CDR3 length equals 17 residues. CDR3 bases: TGCGCCAGCAGCCATCTTCCTGGGGGGGGTAGGGGCTATGGCTACACCTTC. This translates into CASSHLPGGGRGYGYTF.

In this sample, this clone turned up a few times. The V and J genes are TRBV4-1 and TRBJ2-7; 7 positions agree with TRBD2. With 0 bases clipped from V and 4 bases from J, the junction kept 12 bases outside the gene matches. The CDR3 has 17 residues. CDR1 and CDR2 from the germline V gene are MGHRA and YSYEKL. The CDR3 loop is CASSQDRARGTFYEQYF. CDR3 DNA: TGCGCCAGCAGCCAAGATCGAGCGCGGGGGACCTTTTACGAGCAGTACTTC.

The rearrangement links TRBV4-3 to TRBJ2-7; D might be TRBD2 (5 bases). The CDR3 runs to 16 residues. CDR1 is LGHNA and CDR2 is YSLEER in the germline V gene. V gave up 1 base and J gave up 0 bases, with 13 bases separating them. The CDR3 DNA sequence: TGCGCCAGCAGCCAAGCCCCACCGGGGAGCTCCTACGAGCAGTACTTC. Amino acids: CASSQAPPGSSYEQYF.

This clone was seen a handful of times. V gene TRBV7-9 combines with J gene TRBJ1-1; D might be TRBD1 (6 bases). CDR3 length equals 13 residues. The germline V gene encodes CDR1 SEHNR and CDR2 FQNEAQ (reference sequence). Trimming took off 7 bases at V and 5 bases at J, with 14 bases between the two ends. DNA for the CDR3: TGTGCCAGCACCGGGGGCAGTGGAACTGAAGCTTTCTTT. Translation: CASTGGSGTEAFF.

This rearrangement joins TRBV10-3 to TRBJ1-4, with a weak D call TRBD1 (6 bases). The V and J ends lost 4 bases and 8 bases respectively, with 14 bases between them. This CDR3 is built from 14 residues. Germline V CDR1 and CDR2: ENHRY, SYGVKD. The CDR3 DNA is TGTGCCATCAGTGCTGACAGGCTGCAGGAAAAACTGTTTTTT. Its protein product is CAISADRLQEKLFF.

CDR3 amino acids: CASSLDRNSPLHF. The CDR3 DNA sequence: TGTGCCAGCAGCTTGGACAGAAATTCACCCCTCCACTTT. The chain has TRBV5-6 and TRBJ1-6; D not certain. The CDR3 spans 13 residues. Germline V gene data show CDR1 as SGHDT and CDR2 as YYEEEE. Trimming took off 0 bases at V and 7 bases at J, with 5 bases between the two ends.

This clone has a handful of counts. This chain joins TRBV10-3 and TRBJ2-7, with 10 bases identical to TRBD1. This CDR3 has 16 residues. The germline CDR1 and CDR2 sequences are ENHRY and SYGVKD. The J segment lost 7 bases and the V segment lost 2 bases, leaving 11 bases of the junction unmatched. CDR3 in amino acids: CAISEGGTGEAREQYF. Written as DNA, the CDR3 is TGTGCCATCAGTGAGGGGGGGACAGGGGAGGCTCGAGAGCAGTACTTC.

The CDR3, as DNA: TGTGCCAGCAGCTGGGTTCCTAGCGGCCAAGAGACCCAGTACTTC. Its translation: CASSWVPSGQETQYF. The chain recombines TRBV7-9 with TRBJ2-5, with 7 bases fitting TRBD2. Germline V gene lookup returns CDR1 SEHNR and CDR2 FQNEAQ (reference sequence). Germline trimming cut 4 bases from V and 1 base from J; bases unmatched to any gene: 6. This CDR3 comprises 15 residues.

The chain employs TRBV6-6 and TRBJ2-7; a weak D match, TRBD1 (6 bases). Germline V gene lookup returns CDR1 MNHNY and CDR2 SVGAGI (reference sequence). CDR3 length: 15 amino acids. Trimming cost V 6 bases and J 3 bases, with 18 bases left between them. CDR3 sequence (DNA): TGTGCCAGCAGCTCCGGGACAAATCATTACTACGAGCAGTACTTC. This sequence encodes CASSSGTNHYYEQYF.

This clone appeared once. The J gene is TRBJ2-7, the V gene TRBV11-1, with TRBD1 matching 8 bases. Germline trimming cut 4 bases from V and 5 bases from J; bases unmatched to any gene: 7. Germline V CDR1 and CDR2: SGHAT, FQDESV (reference sequence). This CDR3 is 14 amino acids long. CDR3 DNA: TGTGCCAGCAGCTATCGGACAGGGCCCCACGAGCAGTACTTC. The encoded protein is CASSYRTGPHEQYF.

Only a few counts were recorded for this clone. The identical CDR3 is also encoded by other nucleotide sequences in the sample. This chain joins TRBV5-1 and TRBJ1-2, with TRBD1 matching over 7 bases. There are 14 residues in the CDR3. The V gene's germline CDR1 is SGHRS and CDR2 YFSETQ. J lost 5 bases, V lost 3 bases, and 7 bases had no gene match. The CDR3 DNA is TGCGCCAGCAGCTCGGGACAGACAGAATATGGCTACACCTTC. This gives the protein CASSSGQTEYGYTF.

This clone was seen just once. The chain employs TRBV28 and TRBJ1-5; 9 nucleotides agree with TRBD1. Trimming took 7 bases from V and 3 from J; bases not matched to a gene: 10. The CDR3 is 16 residues long. Per the germline V gene, CDR1 is MDHEN and CDR2 is SYDVKM. CDR3 protein: CASTLYRDRDNQPQHF. CDR3 in DNA: TGTGCCAGCACCCTCTACCGGGACAGGGACAATCAGCCCCAGCATTTT.

This sequence joins TRBV7-2 and TRBJ2-7; perhaps TRBD1 as D (5 bases). The V end was cut by 5 bases, the J end by 2 bases, with 13 bases between. This CDR3 has 14 residues. Germline loops: CDR1 SGHTA, CDR2 FQGNSA. CDR3 residues: CASSRSAGPYEQYF. The CDR3 coding sequence is TGTGCCAGCAGCAGGTCGGCAGGGCCCTACGAGCAGTACTTC.

This chain connects TRBV19 to TRBJ1-1; a possible D gene is TRBD1 (6 bases). The CDR3 runs to 15 residues. V shed 6 bases and J shed 1 base, with 15 bases lying between them. Per the germline V gene, CDR1 is LNHDA and CDR2 is SQIVND (reference sequence). CDR3 amino acids: CASSDWTASNTEAFF. CDR3 nucleotides: TGTGCCAGTAGCGACTGGACAGCTTCGAACACTGAAGCTTTCTTT.

The rearrangement links TRBV28 to TRBJ2-7, with 8 positions matching TRBD1. After removal of 5 bases from V and 0 bases from J, the junction contained 6 bases not matched to a gene. Germline lookup yields CDR1 MDHEN and CDR2 SYDVKM. This CDR3 comprises 15 residues. The CDR3 protein is CASSPSDRASYEQYF. The CDR3 DNA reads TGTGCCAGCAGTCCCTCGGACAGGGCCTCCTACGAGCAGTACTTC.

The rearrangement joins TRBV7-9 to TRBJ2-3, with 10 nucleotides matching TRBD1. V shed 5 bases and J 2 bases; nucleotides not matched to a gene: 4. The CDR3 totals 15 residues. Germline CDR1 is SEHNR and CDR2 is FQNEAQ (reference sequence). CDR3 residues: CASSPGTGVTDTQYF. CDR3 coding DNA: TGTGCCAGCAGCCCCGGGACAGGGGTCACAGATACGCAGTATTTT.

This chain joins TRBV10-2 and TRBJ1-5; no reliable D call. This CDR3 is 16 amino acids long. The germline gives CDR1 WSHSY, CDR2 SAAADI. V lost 1 base to trimming and J lost 1 base, with 11 bases between them. The CDR3 DNA is TGCGCCAGCAGTGAGTGGGCTCAAGGCAGCAATCAGCCCCAGCATTTT. Translated: CASSEWAQGSNQPQHF.

This clone occurred once. CDR3 loop: CASSRRTGRTEAFF. In DNA form, the CDR3 reads TGTGCCAGCAGCCGTAGGACAGGGCGGACTGAAGCTTTCTTT. The chain combines TRBV4-2 with TRBJ1-1; 8 bases agree with TRBD1. CDR1 is LGHNA and CDR2 is YNFKEQ in the germline V gene. The CDR3 is 14 amino acids. V lost 4 bases to trimming and J lost 5 bases; unmatched junction nucleotides: 6.

The chain links TRBV28 to TRBJ2-7; 7 bases map to TRBD2. The length of the CDR3 is 14 residues. Germline V gene data show CDR1 as MDHEN and CDR2 as SYDVKM. Germline trimming cut 5 bases from V and 4 bases from J; bases unmatched to any gene: 8. CDR3 in amino acids: CASSASGPTYEQYF. The CDR3 DNA is TGTGCCAGCAGTGCTAGCGGACCTACATACGAGCAGTACTTC. The full variable domain, in which reference TRBV28 and TRBJ2-7 provide the parts outside the CDR3, is DVKVTQSSRYLVKRTGEKVFLECVQDMDHENMFWYRQDPGLGLRLIYFSYDVKMKEKGDIPEGYSVSREKKERFSLILESASTNQTSMYLCASSASGPTYEQYFGPGTRLTVT.

The V call is TRBV4-3, the J call TRBJ1-4; 8 positions agree with TRBD1. This CDR3 contains 15 residues. The V gene end was trimmed by 1 base and the J gene end by 6 bases; junction bases not matched to a gene: 4. Germline V CDR1 and CDR2: LGHNA, YSLEER. The CDR3, as DNA: TGCGCCAGCAGCCAAGCAGGGGGCACCTATGAAAAACTGTTTTTT. It yields the protein CASSQAGGTYEKLFF.

The chain employs TRBV7-8 and TRBJ1-2; 9 nucleotides match TRBD1. The trim removed 0 bases at V and 4 bases at J, leaving 3 bases unmatched. CDR3 length equals 15 residues. Germline CDR1 SGHVS, CDR2 FQNEAQ. For the CDR3, the DNA is TGTGCCAGCAGCTTAGCGGGACAGGGCGTCTATGGCTACACCTTC. This translates into CASSLAGQGVYGYTF.

The J gene is TRBJ1-4, the V gene TRBV5-1; D is perhaps TRBD1 (6 bases). This CDR3 region has 15 residues. V shed 4 bases and J shed 3 bases, with 13 bases lying between them. Germline V gives CDR1 SGHRS, CDR2 YFSETQ. The CDR3 region has the DNA TGCGCCAGCAGCCGGGAGGCAGGGGCTAATGAAAAACTGTTTTTT. This encodes CASSREAGANEKLFF.

A few counts support this clone. V usage is TRBV19 and J usage is TRBJ1-1; 8 nucleotides agree with TRBD1. The CDR3 is made up of 20 amino acids. Losses at the gene ends were 5 bases for V and 3 bases for J; bases not matched to a gene: 23. The germline V gene has CDR1 LNHDA and CDR2 SQIVND (reference sequence). CDR3 nucleotides: TGTGCCAGTAGTCCTGGGGGACAGGCCGATGGTTGGGTGTCTTACACTGAAGCTTTCTTT. This sequence encodes CASSPGGQADGWVSYTEAFF. The full variable domain, completed using reference TRBV19 and TRBJ1-1, is DGGITQSPKYLFRKEGQNVTLSCEQNLNHDAMYWYRQDPGQGLRLIYYSQIVNDFQKGDIAEGYSVSREKKESFPLTVTSAQKNPTAFYLCASSPGGQADGWVSYTEAFFGQGTRLTVV.

This chain connects TRBV7-9 to TRBJ2-7; 8 nucleotides match TRBD1. The CDR3 has 14 residues. V lost 3 bases, J lost 3 bases, and 4 bases stayed unmatched. Germline V lookup: CDR1 SEHNR, CDR2 FQNEAQ (reference sequence). CDR3 in amino acids: CASSFTGGSYEQYF. CDR3 coding DNA: TGTGCCAGCAGCTTCACAGGGGGAAGCTACGAGCAGTACTTC.

The J gene is TRBJ2-7, the V gene TRBV4-3; 7 bases agree with TRBD1. The germline V gene encodes CDR1 LGHNA and CDR2 YSLEER. The CDR3 is 15 amino acids. After removal of 2 bases from V and 2 bases from J, the junction contained 6 bases not matched to a gene. The CDR3 DNA is TGCGCCAGCAGCCAAATCCGGGACAGTCCCTACGAGCAGTACTTC. Translated: CASSQIRDSPYEQYF.